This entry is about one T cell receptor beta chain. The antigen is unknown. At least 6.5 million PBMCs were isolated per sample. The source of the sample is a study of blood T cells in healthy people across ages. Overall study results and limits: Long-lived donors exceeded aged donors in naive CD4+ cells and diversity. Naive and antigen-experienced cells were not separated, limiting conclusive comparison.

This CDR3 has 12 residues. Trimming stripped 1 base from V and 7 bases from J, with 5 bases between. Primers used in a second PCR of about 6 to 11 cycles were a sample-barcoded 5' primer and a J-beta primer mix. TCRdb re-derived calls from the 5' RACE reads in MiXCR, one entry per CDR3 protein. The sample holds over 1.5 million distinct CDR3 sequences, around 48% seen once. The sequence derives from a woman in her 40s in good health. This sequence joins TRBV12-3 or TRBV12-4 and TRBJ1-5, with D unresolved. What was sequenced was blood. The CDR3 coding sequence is TGTGCCAGCAGTTTAGTGCGACAGCCCCAGCATTTT. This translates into CASSLVRQPQHF.